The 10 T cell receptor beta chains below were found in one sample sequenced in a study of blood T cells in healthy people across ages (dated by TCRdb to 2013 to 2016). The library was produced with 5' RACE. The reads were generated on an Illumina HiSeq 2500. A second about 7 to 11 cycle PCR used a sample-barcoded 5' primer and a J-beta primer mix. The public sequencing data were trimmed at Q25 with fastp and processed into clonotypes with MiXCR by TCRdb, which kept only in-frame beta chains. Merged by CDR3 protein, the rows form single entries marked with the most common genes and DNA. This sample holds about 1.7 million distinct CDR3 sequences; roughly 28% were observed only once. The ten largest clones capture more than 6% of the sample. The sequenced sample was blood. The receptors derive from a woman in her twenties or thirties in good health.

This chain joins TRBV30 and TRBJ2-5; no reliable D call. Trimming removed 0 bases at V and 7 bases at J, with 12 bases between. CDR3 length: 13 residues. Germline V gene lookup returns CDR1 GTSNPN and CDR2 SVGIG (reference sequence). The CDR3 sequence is CAWSVNAPGTQYF. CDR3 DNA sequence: TGTGCCTGGAGTGTTAACGCCCCAGGGACCCAGTACTTC.

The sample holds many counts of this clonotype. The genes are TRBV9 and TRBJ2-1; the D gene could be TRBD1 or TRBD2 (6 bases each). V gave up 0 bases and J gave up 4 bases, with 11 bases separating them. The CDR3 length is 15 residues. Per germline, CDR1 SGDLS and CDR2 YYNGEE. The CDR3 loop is CASSVERGRYNEQFF. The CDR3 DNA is TGTGCCAGCAGCGTAGAACGGGGGCGGTACAATGAGCAGTTCTTC.

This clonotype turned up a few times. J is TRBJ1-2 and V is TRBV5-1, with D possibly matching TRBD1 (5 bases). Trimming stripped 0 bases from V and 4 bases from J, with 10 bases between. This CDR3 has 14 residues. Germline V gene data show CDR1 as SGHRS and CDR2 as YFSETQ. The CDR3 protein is CASSLGGAIYGYTF. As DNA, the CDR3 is TGCGCCAGCAGCTTGGGGGGCGCGATCTATGGCTACACCTTC.

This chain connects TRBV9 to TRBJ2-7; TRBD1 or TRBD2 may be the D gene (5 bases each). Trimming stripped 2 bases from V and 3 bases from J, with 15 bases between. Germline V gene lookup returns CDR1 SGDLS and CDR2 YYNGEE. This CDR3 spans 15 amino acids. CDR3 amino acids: CASSVGTGPDYEQYF. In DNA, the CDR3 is TGTGCCAGCAGCGTTGGGACGGGCCCCGACTACGAGCAGTACTTC.

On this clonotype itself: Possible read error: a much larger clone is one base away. The CDR3 DNA is TGTGCCAACAGCTTAGCGGGACAGCCGGCCAAAAACATTCAGTACTTC. It translates to CANSLAGQPAKNIQYF. The chain uses TRBV7-2 and TRBJ2-4, with D tentatively TRBD2 (8 bases). In germline, CDR1 is SGHTA, CDR2 FQGNSA. The CDR3 contains 16 residues.

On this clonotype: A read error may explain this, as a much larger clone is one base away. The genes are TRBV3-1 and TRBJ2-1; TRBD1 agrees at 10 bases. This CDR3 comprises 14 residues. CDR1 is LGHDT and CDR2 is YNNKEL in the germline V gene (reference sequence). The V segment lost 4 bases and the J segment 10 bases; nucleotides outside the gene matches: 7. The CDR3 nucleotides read TGTGCCAGCAGCCCCGGGACAGGGGAGTTCGAGCAGTTCTTC. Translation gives CASSPGTGEFEQFF.

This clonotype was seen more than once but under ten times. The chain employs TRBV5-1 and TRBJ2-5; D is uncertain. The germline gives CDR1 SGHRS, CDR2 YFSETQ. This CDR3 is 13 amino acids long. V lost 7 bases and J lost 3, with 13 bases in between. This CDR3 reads CASYLAQKETQYF. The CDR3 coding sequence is TGCGCCAGCTACTTGGCACAGAAAGAGACCCAGTACTTC.

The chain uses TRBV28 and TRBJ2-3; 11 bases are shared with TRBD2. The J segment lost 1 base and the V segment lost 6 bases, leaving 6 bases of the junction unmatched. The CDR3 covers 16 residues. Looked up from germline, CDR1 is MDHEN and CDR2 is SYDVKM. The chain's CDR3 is CASSSSGGTRTDTQYF. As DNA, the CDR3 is TGTGCCAGCAGCTCTAGCGGGGGGACCCGCACAGATACGCAGTATTTT.

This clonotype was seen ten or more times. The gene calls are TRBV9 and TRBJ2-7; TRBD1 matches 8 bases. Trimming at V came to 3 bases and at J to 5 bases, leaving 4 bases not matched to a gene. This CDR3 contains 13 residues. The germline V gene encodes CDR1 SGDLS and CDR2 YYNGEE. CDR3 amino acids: CASSAGTGHEQYF. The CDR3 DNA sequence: TGTGCCAGCAGCGCGGGGACAGGTCACGAGCAGTACTTC.

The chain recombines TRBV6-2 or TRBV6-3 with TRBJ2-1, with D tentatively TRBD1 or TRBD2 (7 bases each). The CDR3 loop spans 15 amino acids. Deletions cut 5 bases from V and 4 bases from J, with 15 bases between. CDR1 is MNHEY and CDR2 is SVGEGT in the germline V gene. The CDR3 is CASSRQGGVYNEQFF. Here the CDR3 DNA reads TGTGCCAGCAGTCGACAGGGAGGGGTTTACAATGAGCAGTTCTTC.